This TCR beta chain was obtained from a study of response to subunit inactivated influenza vaccine (dated 2018 in TCRdb). With regard to the full study: Deep quantitative T cell receptor repertoire profiling was used in the study to track responses to a trivalent subunit inactivated influenza vaccine.

Library preparation employed RT-PCR. Sequencing used an Illumina HiSeq 2500. TCRdb reprocessed the public reads (quality trimming at Q25 with fastp, clone calling with MiXCR) and kept in-frame beta chains. Each entry is one CDR3 protein sequence, shown with its most common DNA and genes. The sample contains 860,000 or so distinct CDR3 sequences, around 20% of them found a single time. Roughly 10% of the sample goes to the ten largest clones. General conclusions and limits of the study: The authors suggested that each seasonal influenza vaccination may recruit only a limited number of new T cells.

This clonotype was seen more than once but under ten times. Its recognized antigen is unknown. Nothing much larger sits one base from this clone, and base qualities are not available. Per the germline V gene, SGHRS is the CDR1 and YFSETQ is the CDR2. Measured from the cysteine to the phenylalanine, the CDR3 is 17 residues long. This entry keeps only the CDR3 DNA: 51 bases, framed from base 1. Trimming removed 2 bases from V and 6 bases from J; the gene matches leave 10 bases unexplained. The sequencing here drew on PBMCs from blood, taken about 5 days after vaccination. The TCR sequence derives from a man between 45 and 60 years old who received an inactivated influenza vaccine. Donor details come from another sample of the same person, matched by shared clones. Recombination joined TRBV5-1 with TRBJ2-1; TRBD2 matches 11 bases in the middle. The nucleotide sequence reads TGCGCCAGCAGCTTTTTACCAACTAGCGGGGGTACCAATGAGCAGTTCTTC. This translates into CASSFLPTSGGTNEQFF.